This is a list of T cell receptor beta chains from one sample in a study of cytomegalovirus exposure and HLA in healthy donors. Profiling relied on immunoSEQ multiplex PCR, and the TCRdb table lists in-frame clones only, not all of them. Of about 180,000 clones in the sample, under 90% were seen once. The sequenced material came from PBMCs. Receptor source: a man aged 18 to 35 in good health and CMV-seronegative. The CDR3 runs from the conserved cysteine through the conserved F or W. D genes are given only for firm matches. Clone size is stated in some rows and not others, as once, few, many or a class when expanded.

clone size,D gene,V gene,J gene,CDR3 DNA,CDR3 protein
NA,TRBD2,TRBV28,TRBJ2-1,TGTGCCAGCAGGCACCTACTAGCGGGATTAGGCAATGAGCAGTTCTTC,CASRHLLAGLGNEQFF
NA,TRBD2,TRBV28,TRBJ2-7,TGTGCCAGCACGGTGGCGGGAGGGCCCGAGCAGTACTTC,CASTVAGGPEQYF
once,NA,TRBV5-1,TRBJ2-1,TGCGCCAGCAGCCCGGACAGCCTAGACAATGAGCAGTTCTTC,CASSPDSLDNEQFF
few,NA,TRBV7-9,TRBJ1-3,TGTGCCAGCATCCCTAACCCCTCTGGAAACACCATATATTTT,CASIPNPSGNTIYF
NA,NA,TRBV6-5,TRBJ2-1,TGTGCCAGCAGTTACACCCGGGGGAGCTCCTACAATGAGCAGTTCTTC,CASSYTRGSSYNEQFF
NA,TRBD1,TRBV10-3,TRBJ1-1,TGTGCCATCAGGGGGGACAGCTCTACTGAAGCTTTCTTT,CAIRGDSSTEAFF
few,NA,TRBV7-7,TRBJ1-1,TGTGCTAGCAGCTCCTCCTTCGGCACTGAAGCTTTCTTT,CASSSSFGTEAFF
NA,NA,TRBV5-5,TRBJ1-5,TGTGCCAGCAGCGTCTACAGGGAGGGACGCCAGCCCCAGCATTTT,CASSVYREGRQPQHF
NA,NA,TRBV11-2,TRBJ2-2,TGTGCCAGCACAAGAGGGGGGGCCGCGAACACCGGGGAGCTGTTTTTT,CASTRGGAANTGELFF
NA,NA,TRBV27,TRBJ1-5,TGTGCCAGCAGCCCAACAGGGCCTAATCAGCCCCAGCATTTT,CASSPTGPNQPQHF
NA,NA,TRBV2,TRBJ1-5,TGTGCCAGCAGGGGAGGGACCGACAATCAGCCCCAGCATTTT,CASRGGTDNQPQHF
once,TRBD1,TRBV7-2,TRBJ2-3,TGTGCCAGCAGCCCACAGGGGGTTCGCACAGATACGCAGTATTTT,CASSPQGVRTDTQYF
few,TRBD1,TRBV6-5,TRBJ1-3,TGTGCCAGCAGTGGCCGATGGACAGGAAGAAACACCATATATTTT,CASSGRWTGRNTIYF
NA,TRBD1,TRBV19,TRBJ2-3,TGTGCCAGTAGTATAGGGACAGGGGTGAGCACAGATACGCAGTATTTT,CASSIGTGVSTDTQYF
NA,TRBD2,TRBV7-3,TRBJ2-3,TGTGCCAGCAGCTCGACGGGGGCTAGCGGGACGCAGTATTTT,CASSSTGASGTQYF
NA,NA,TRBV5-4,TRBJ1-4,TGTGCCAGCAGCTTGGCGACACACAATGAAAAACTGTTTTTT,CASSLATHNEKLFF
few,NA,TRBV4-3,TRBJ2-7,TGCGCCAGCAGCCAATCCTCAGGACACTCCTACGAGCAGTACTTC,CASSQSSGHSYEQYF
NA,NA,TRBV9,TRBJ1-1,TGTGCCAGCAGCGTACCGGGAAACACTGAAGCTTTCTTT,CASSVPGNTEAFF